These 18 T cell receptor beta chains were all obtained from the same sample, sequenced in a study of immune cell composition in non-small cell lung cancer. Only in-frame clones appear in the TCRdb table, and some are missing; sequencing was by immunoSEQ multiplex PCR. The table includes approximately 13,000 clones, more than 65% detected once. The sequencing sample was made of lung tumor tissue. The receptor source for this set is a human donor with non-small cell lung cancer.

This rearrangement joins TRBV28 to TRBJ2-3, with D tentatively TRBD2 (6 bases). Trimming removed 2 bases at V and 6 bases at J, with 9 bases between. Germline lookup yields CDR1 MDHEN and CDR2 SYDVKM. The CDR3 is made up of 13 amino acids. CDR3 nucleotides: TGTGCCAGCAGTTTAGCGGGGAGGGATACGCAGTATTTT. This codes for CASSLAGRDTQYF.

The gene calls are TRBV6-9 and TRBJ1-1; a weak D match, TRBD1 (6 bases). The CDR3 runs 13 residues. CDR1 and CDR2 (germline): MNHGY, SVAAGI. The ends were cut back, 6 bases at V and 0 bases at J, with 8 bases in the middle. CDR3 coding DNA: TGTGCCAGCAGGGACAGCTTGAACACTGAAGCTTTCTTT. Its translation: CASRDSLNTEAFF.

The chain uses TRBV28 and TRBJ2-5; D remains unclear. Germline assignment: CDR1 MDHEN and CDR2 SYDVKM. The CDR3 has 16 residues. Trimming shortened V by 5 bases and J by 2 bases, and 18 bases separated the two germline ends. Written as DNA, the CDR3 is TGTGCCAGCAGTCCTCTTGGACCTTATCTTCAAGAGACCCAGTACTTC. Translation: CASSPLGPYLQETQYF.

The chain recombines TRBV18 with TRBJ1-4; possibly TRBD1 for D (5 bases). There are 14 residues in the CDR3. Germline V gene data show CDR1 as KGHSH and CDR2 as LQKENI. Trimming shortened V by 3 bases and J by 7 bases, and 12 bases separated the two germline ends. The CDR3 reads CASSPIREGEKLFF. DNA for the CDR3: TGTGCCAGCTCACCTATCAGGGAGGGTGAAAAACTGTTTTTT.

V is TRBV25-1 and J is TRBJ2-1; 7 bases match TRBD2. The J segment lost 4 bases and the V segment lost 4 bases, leaving 7 bases of the junction unmatched. The CDR3 is 15 residues long. The V gene's germline CDR1 is MGHDK and CDR2 SYGVNS. The CDR3, as DNA: TGTGCCAGCAGTGCTGGACTAGGGAGGTACAATGAGCAGTTCTTC. Translating gives CASSAGLGRYNEQFF.

The rearrangement uses TRBV28 and TRBJ1-5, with D uncertain. Germline V gene data show CDR1 as MDHEN and CDR2 as SYDVKM. This CDR3 comprises 17 residues. V was cut by 7 bases and J by 0 bases, with 19 bases left in between. The CDR3 DNA follows: TGTGCCAGCACCTTAGCGGGGTGGAGGGATAGCAATCAGCCCCAGCATTTT. Translated, it gives CASTLAGWRDSNQPQHF. Full variable domain (missing parts from reference TRBV28 and TRBJ1-5): DVKVTQSSRYLVKRTGEKVFLECVQDMDHENMFWYRQDPGLGLRLIYFSYDVKMKEKGDIPEGYSVSREKKERFSLILESASTNQTSMYLCASTLAGWRDSNQPQHFGDGTRLSIL.

The chain combines TRBV5-1 with TRBJ1-1; D is perhaps TRBD1 (5 bases). From germline, CDR1 is SGHRS and CDR2 YFSETQ. This CDR3 is 15 amino acids long. V was cut by 4 bases and J by 1 base, with 14 bases left in between. CDR3 sequence (DNA): TGCGCCAGCAGCATCGACAGAAAAGGGAACACTGAAGCTTTCTTT. Protein product: CASSIDRKGNTEAFF.

In this sample, this clone turned up once. The CDR3 coding sequence is TGCGCCAGCACCACCCAGGGACTAGCTCAAGAGACCCAGTACTTC. Protein product: CASTTQGLAQETQYF. The V gene is TRBV5-1, the J gene TRBJ2-5; 9 positions match TRBD2. Germline V gene data show CDR1 as SGHRS and CDR2 as YFSETQ. V trimming: 6 bases; J trimming: 2 bases; junction bases outside the gene matches: 8. This CDR3 contains 15 residues.

V gene TRBV6-1 combines with J gene TRBJ2-1; weak D call: TRBD2 (7 bases). V lost 7 bases, J lost 9 bases, and 13 bases lay in between. Germline loops: CDR1 MNHNS, CDR2 SASEGT. This CDR3 is built from 12 residues. The CDR3 spells CASIRGAGEQFF. The CDR3 DNA reads as TGTGCCAGCATCCGGGGGGCCGGTGAGCAGTTCTTC.

CDR3 coding DNA: TGTGCCAGCAGTTCCTCCGGGTGGGGAGTCCTCAATGAGCAGTTCTTC. This translates into CASSSSGWGVLNEQFF. The V call is TRBV28, the J call TRBJ2-1; TRBD2 might be the D (5 bases). CDR3 length: 16 residues. The ends were cut back, 4 bases at V and 6 bases at J, with 19 bases in the middle. From germline, CDR1 is MDHEN and CDR2 SYDVKM.

The chain couples TRBV19 to TRBJ1-2, with D unresolved. Trimming removed 5 bases from V and 5 bases from J, with 9 bases in between. The CDR3 length is 12 residues. Looked up from germline, CDR1 is LNHDA and CDR2 is SQIVND (reference sequence). CDR3 sequence: CASSRELYGYTF. The CDR3 DNA sequence: TGTGCCAGTAGTCGGGAGCTTTATGGCTACACCTTC.

The chain carries TRBV5-8 and TRBJ2-5, with 7 bases identical to TRBD2. Trimming cost V 4 bases and J 4 bases; bases outside gene matches: 7. The CDR3 extends over 14 amino acids. CDR1 SGHTS and CDR2 YDEGEE come from the germline V gene. In DNA form, the CDR3 reads TGTGCCAGCAGCCTCGGGACTACGACAGAGACCCAGTACTTC. Its protein is CASSLGTTTETQYF.

The chain is built from TRBV5-5 and TRBJ2-5, with D possibly TRBD2 on 5 matching bases. Germline lookup yields CDR1 SGHKS and CDR2 YYEKEE (reference sequence). This CDR3 region has 14 residues. The ends were cut back, 4 bases at V and 2 bases at J, with 12 bases in the middle. The CDR3 here is CASSTTQRQETQYF. CDR3 nucleotides: TGTGCCAGCAGCACGACGCAGCGGCAAGAGACCCAGTACTTC.

This clone was counted a single time. This chain connects TRBV30 to TRBJ2-7; possibly TRBD1 for D (5 bases). Trimming stripped 1 base from V and 3 bases from J, with 7 bases between. Germline V gene data show CDR1 as GTSNPN and CDR2 as SVGIG (reference sequence). CDR3 length: 12 amino acids. CDR3 residues: CAWSGQFYEQYF. As DNA, the CDR3 is TGTGCCTGGAGTGGACAGTTCTACGAGCAGTACTTC.

This chain links TRBV13 with TRBJ2-3; D not certain. Trimming shortened V by 1 base and J by 4 bases, and 0 bases separated the two germline ends. CDR1 and CDR2 from the germline V gene are PRHDT and FYEKMQ (reference sequence). The CDR3 sequence is 11 residues long. The CDR3 coding sequence is TGTGCCAGCAGCTTAGCAGATACGCAGTATTTT. Encoded protein: CASSLADTQYF.

The table lists this clone with a few counts. The genes are TRBV5-1 and TRBJ1-3, with D unclear. The CDR3 spans 15 residues. The germline CDR1 and CDR2 sequences are SGHRS and YFSETQ. With 0 bases removed from V and 0 bases from J, the gap between germline ends came to 7 bases. CDR3 DNA sequence: TGCGCCAGCAGCTTGGAAGGCAGCTCTGGAAACACCATATATTTT. Translated, it gives CASSLEGSSGNTIYF.

The chain is built from TRBV5-1 and TRBJ2-1; tentatively, D is TRBD2 (5 bases). This CDR3 spans 13 amino acids. Trimming took off 4 bases at V and 7 bases at J, with 12 bases between the two ends. Per the germline V gene, CDR1 is SGHRS and CDR2 is YFSETQ. The CDR3 region has the DNA TGCGCCAGCAGCCTTCCGGACTCGAATGAGCAGTTCTTC. Translation: CASSLPDSNEQFF.

This rearrangement joins TRBV21-1 to TRBJ2-7; the table's D call, TRBD1, was not checked against the DNA. TRBV21-1 is a documented pseudogene. This CDR3 spans 14 amino acids. Written as DNA, the CDR3 is TGTGCCAGCAGCGTCCGACAGAGCCCCTACGAGCAGTACTTC. Translating it yields CASSVRQSPYEQYF.